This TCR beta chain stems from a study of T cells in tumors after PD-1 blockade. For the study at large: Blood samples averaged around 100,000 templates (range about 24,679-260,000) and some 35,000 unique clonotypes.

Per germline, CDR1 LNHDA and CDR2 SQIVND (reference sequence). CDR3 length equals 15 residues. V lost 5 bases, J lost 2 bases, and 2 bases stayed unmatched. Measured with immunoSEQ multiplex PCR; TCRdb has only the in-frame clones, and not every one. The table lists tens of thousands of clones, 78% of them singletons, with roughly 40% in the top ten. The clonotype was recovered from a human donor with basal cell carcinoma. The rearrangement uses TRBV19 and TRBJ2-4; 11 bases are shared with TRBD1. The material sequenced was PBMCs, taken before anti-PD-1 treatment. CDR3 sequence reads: CASSSDRGPKNIQYF. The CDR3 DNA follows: TGTGCCAGTAGTTCGGACAGGGGGCCCAAAAACATTCAGTACTTC. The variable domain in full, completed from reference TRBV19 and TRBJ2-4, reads DGGITQSPKYLFRKEGQNVTLSCEQNLNHDAMYWYRQDPGQGLRLIYYSQIVNDFQKGDIAEGYSVSREKKESFPLTVTSAQKNPTAFYLCASSSDRGPKNIQYFGAGTRLSVL.